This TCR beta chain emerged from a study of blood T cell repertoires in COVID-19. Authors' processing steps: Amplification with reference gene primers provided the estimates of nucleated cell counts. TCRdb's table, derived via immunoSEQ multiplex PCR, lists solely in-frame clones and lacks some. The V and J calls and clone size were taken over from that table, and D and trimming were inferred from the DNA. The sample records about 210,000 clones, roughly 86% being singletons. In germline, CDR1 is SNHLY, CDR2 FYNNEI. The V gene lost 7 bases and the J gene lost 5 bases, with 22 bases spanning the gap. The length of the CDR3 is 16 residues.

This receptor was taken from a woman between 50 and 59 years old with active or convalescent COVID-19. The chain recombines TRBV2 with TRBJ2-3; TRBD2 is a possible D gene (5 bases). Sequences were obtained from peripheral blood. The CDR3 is CASNPGATEGRDTQYF. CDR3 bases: TGTGCCAGCAATCCGGGCGCTACCGAGGGTCGAGATACGCAGTATTTT. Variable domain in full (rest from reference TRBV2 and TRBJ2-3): EPEVTQTPSHQVTQMGQEVILRCVPISNHLYFYWYRQILGQKVEFLVSFYNNEISEKSEIFDDQFSVERPDGSNFTLKIRSTKLEDSAMYFCASNPGATEGRDTQYFGPGTRLTVL.